The T cell receptor (beta chain) described here comes from a study of shared clonotypes between healthy human individuals. The method was immunoSEQ multiplex PCR; TCRdb's version includes in-frame clones alone and lacks a portion of them. The repertoire holds more than 150,000 clones, with 80% to 95% as singletons. The germline CDR1 and CDR2 sequences are MNHEY and SMNVEV (reference sequence). The CDR3 extends over 17 amino acids. V was shortened by 5 bases and J by 0 bases, with 14 bases between the two germline ends. CD4+ cells yielded CD45RA+ naive and CD45RA-negative memory subsets. The TCR comes from a woman in her twenties or thirties in good health. What was sequenced was naive CD4+ T cells sorted from blood. The sample's subset: CD45RA+ positively selected. The rearrangement uses TRBV27 and TRBJ2-6, with no clear D. In DNA, the CDR3 is TGTGCCAGCAGTACCCCAGGCCGGACCTCTGGGGCCAACGTCCTGACTTTC. Its protein is CASSTPGRTSGANVLTF. The full variable domain, completed using reference TRBV27 and TRBJ2-6, is EAQVTQNPRYLITVTGKKLTVTCSQNMNHEYMSWYRQDPGLGLRQIYYSMNVEVTDKGDVPEGYKVSRKEKRNFPLILESPSPNQTSLYFCASSTPGRTSGANVLTFGAGSRLTVL.